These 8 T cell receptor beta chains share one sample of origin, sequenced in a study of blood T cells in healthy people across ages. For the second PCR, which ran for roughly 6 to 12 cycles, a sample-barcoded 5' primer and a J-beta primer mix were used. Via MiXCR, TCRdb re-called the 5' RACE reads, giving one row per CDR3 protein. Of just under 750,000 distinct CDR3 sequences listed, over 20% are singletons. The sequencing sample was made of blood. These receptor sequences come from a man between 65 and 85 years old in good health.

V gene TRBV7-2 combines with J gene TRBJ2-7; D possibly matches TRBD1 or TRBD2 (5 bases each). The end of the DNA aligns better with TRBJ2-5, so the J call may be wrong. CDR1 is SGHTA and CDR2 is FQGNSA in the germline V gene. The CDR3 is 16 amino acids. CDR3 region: CASSYGGKGRQETQYF. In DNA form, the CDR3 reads TGTGCCAGCAGCTATGGCGGAAAGGGGAGACAAGAGACCCAGTACTTC.

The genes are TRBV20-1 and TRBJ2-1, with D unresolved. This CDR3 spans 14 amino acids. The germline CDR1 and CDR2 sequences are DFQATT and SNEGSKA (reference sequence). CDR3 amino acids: CSAPLTNVIGEQFF. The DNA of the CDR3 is TGCAGCGCGCCGCTCACCAATGTCATAGGCGAGCAGTTCTTC.

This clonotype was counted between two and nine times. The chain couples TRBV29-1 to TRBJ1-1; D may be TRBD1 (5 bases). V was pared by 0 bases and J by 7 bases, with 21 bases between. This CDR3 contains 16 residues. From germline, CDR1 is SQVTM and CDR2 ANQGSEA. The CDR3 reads CSVEDWVDINRLEAFF. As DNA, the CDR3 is TGCAGCGTTGAAGATTGGGTGGACATTAACAGACTTGAAGCTTTCTTT.

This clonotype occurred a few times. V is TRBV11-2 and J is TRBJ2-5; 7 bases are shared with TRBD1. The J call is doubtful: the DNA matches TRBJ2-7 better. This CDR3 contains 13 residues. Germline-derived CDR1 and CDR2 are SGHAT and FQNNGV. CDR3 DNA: TGTGCCAGCAGCCCGGGACAGTTCTACGAGCAGTACGTC. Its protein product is CASSPGQFYEQYV.

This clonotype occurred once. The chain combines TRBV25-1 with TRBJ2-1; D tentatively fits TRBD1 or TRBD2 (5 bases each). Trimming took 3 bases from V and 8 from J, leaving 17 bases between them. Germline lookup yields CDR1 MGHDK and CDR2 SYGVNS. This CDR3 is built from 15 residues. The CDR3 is CASSDQTRGRYEQFF. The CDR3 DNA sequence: TGTGCCAGCAGTGACCAAACACGGGGCCGGTATGAGCAGTTCTTC.

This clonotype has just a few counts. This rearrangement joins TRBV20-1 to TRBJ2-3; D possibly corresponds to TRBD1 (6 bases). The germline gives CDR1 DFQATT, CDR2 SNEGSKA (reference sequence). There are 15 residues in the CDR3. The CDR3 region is CSYSTGSFGADTQYF. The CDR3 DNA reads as TGCAGCTATTCGACAGGTTCATTCGGCGCAGATACGCAGTATTTT.

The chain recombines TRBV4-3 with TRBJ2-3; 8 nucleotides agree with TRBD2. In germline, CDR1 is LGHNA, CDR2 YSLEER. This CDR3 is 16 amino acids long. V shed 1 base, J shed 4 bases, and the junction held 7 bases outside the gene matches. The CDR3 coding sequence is TGCGCCAGCAGCCAAGGAGCGGGAGCGGGGGCAGATACGCAGTATTTT. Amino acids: CASSQGAGAGADTQYF.

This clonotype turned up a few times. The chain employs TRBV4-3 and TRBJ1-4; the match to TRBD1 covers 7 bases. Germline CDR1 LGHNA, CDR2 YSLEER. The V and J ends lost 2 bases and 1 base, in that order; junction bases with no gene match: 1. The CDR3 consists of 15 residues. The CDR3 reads CASSQNRGTNEKLFF. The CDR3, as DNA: TGCGCCAGCAGCCAAAACAGGGGAACTAATGAAAAACTGTTTTTT.